Below, one T cell receptor beta chain is given with its context. Its specificity is not known. Germline V CDR1 and CDR2: SGHRS, YFSETQ. V was pared by 3 bases and J by 7 bases, with 4 bases of the junction left unmatched. There are 14 residues in the CDR3. Regarding time point: cycle 4 day 1 (C4D1), after less than 7 weeks of nivolumab. Relapse after autologous stem cell transplantation occurred in every patient, and brentuximab vedotin exposure varied. The method was immunoSEQ multiplex PCR; TCRdb's version includes in-frame clones alone and lacks a portion of them. The repertoire has several thousand clones, around nine tenths of them found once; the top ten carry more than 20%. These data originate in a study of PD-1 blockade in classical Hodgkin lymphoma. Broader study findings: The authors excluded patients who started nivolumab under 1 year after ASCT. Prior to therapy, complete responders displayed diversity much like that of newly diagnosed patients. At C4D1, TCR diversity had climbed significantly for CD4+ cells, though not for CD8+ cells. Newly diagnosed patients were said to have less baseline TCR diversity than healthy donors did.

The chain carries TRBV5-1 and TRBJ1-4; 9 nucleotides line up with TRBD1. The sequence derives from a human donor with classical Hodgkin lymphoma. Sequenced here: peripheral blood mononuclear cells (PBMCs), sampled before the fourth cycle of nivolumab. CDR3 sequence (DNA): TGCGCCAGCAGCTGGGGACAGGGAGGTGAAAAACTGTTTTTT. Amino acid sequence: CASSWGQGGEKLFF. The full variable domain, with the rest looked up from reference TRBV5-1 and TRBJ1-4, is KAGVTQTPRYLIKTRGQQVTLSCSPISGHRSVSWYQQTPGQGLQFLFEYFSETQRNKGNFPGRFSGRQFSNSRSEMNVSTLELGDSALYLCASSWGQGGEKLFFGSGTQLSVL.